This T cell receptor (beta chain) appears in the sequencing data of a study of blood T cell repertoires in COVID-19. Study-level background: Samples taken during acute and convalescent COVID-19 were collected in the United States, Italy and Spain. T cells, B-cell-depleted T cells, or PBMCs provided the cDNA or gDNA that served as material.

Patients of the Seattle cohort, enrolled during active infection, were followed longitudinally. Trimming at V came to 3 bases and at J to 4 bases, leaving 4 bases not matched to a gene. Germline loops: CDR1 MNHNY, CDR2 SVGAGI (reference sequence). This CDR3 region has 14 residues. TCRdb's copy holds only in-frame clones and misses some; the assay was immunoSEQ multiplex PCR. Of about 240,000 clones in the sample, about 81% were seen once. V gene TRBV6-6 combines with J gene TRBJ1-1; 8 bases align to TRBD1. This sequence was found in a woman aged 80 or over with COVID-19, enrolled during active disease. Sample: peripheral blood. CDR3 sequence (DNA): TGTGCCAGCAGTTATGGACAGGGCAGCACTGAAGCTTTCTTT. Translated: CASSYGQGSTEAFF.